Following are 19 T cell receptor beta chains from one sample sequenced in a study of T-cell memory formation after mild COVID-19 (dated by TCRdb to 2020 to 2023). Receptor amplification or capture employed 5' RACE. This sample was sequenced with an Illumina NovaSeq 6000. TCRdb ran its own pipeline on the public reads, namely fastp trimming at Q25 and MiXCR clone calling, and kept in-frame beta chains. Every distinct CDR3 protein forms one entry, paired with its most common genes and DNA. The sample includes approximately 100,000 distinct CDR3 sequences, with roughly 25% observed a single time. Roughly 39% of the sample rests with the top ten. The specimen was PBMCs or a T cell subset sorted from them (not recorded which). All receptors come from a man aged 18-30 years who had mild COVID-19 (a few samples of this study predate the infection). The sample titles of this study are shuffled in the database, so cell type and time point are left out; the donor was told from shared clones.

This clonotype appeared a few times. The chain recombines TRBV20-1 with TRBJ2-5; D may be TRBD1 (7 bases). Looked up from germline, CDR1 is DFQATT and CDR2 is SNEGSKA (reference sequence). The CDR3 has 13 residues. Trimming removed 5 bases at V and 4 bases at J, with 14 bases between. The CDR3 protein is CSAPQGRRETQYF. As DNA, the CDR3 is TGCAGTGCTCCACAGGGGAGGAGAGAGACCCAGTACTTC.

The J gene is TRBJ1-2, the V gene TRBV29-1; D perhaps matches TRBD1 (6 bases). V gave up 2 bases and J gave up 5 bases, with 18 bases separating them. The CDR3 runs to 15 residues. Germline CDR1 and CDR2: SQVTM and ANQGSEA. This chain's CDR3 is CSVEREGVGYYGYTF. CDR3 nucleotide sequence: TGCAGCGTTGAAAGGGAGGGGGTCGGTTATTATGGCTACACCTTC.

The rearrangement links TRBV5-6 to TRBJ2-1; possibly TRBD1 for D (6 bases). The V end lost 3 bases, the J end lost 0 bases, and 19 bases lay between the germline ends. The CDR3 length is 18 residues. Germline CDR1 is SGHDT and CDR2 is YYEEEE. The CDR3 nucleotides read TGTGCCAGCAGCTCAATTTCAGGGGATTGGAGCTCCTACAATGAGCAGTTCTTC. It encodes CASSSISGDWSSYNEQFF.

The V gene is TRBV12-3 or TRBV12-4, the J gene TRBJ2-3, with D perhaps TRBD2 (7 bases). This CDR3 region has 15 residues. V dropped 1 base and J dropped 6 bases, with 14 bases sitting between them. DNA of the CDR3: TGTGCCAGCAGTTTAGGTGGGGGGGCCGTGGATACGCAGTATTTT. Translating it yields CASSLGGGAVDTQYF.

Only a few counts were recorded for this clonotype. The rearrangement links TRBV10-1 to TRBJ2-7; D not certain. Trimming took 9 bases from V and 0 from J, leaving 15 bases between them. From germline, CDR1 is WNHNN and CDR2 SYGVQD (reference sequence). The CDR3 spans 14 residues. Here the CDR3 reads CASSGGYSSYEQYF. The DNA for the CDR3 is TGCGCCAGTTCGGGCGGTTATAGCTCCTACGAGCAGTACTTC.

CDR3 sequence reads: CASRPTGFETAFF. For the CDR3, the DNA is TGTGCCAGCAGGCCAACAGGGTTTGAGACTGCTTTCTTT. V usage is TRBV7-2 and J usage is TRBJ1-1, with D possibly being TRBD1 (6 bases). Germline lookup yields CDR1 SGHTA and CDR2 FQGNSA. Trimming cost V 6 bases and J 11 bases, with 19 bases left between them. This CDR3 contains 13 residues.

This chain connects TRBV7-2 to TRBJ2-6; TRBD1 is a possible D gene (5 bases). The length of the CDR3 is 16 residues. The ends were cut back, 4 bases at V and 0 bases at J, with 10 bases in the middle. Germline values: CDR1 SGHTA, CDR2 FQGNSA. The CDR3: CASSSDSYSGANVLTF. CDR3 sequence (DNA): TGTGCCAGCAGCTCAGACAGCTACTCTGGGGCCAACGTCCTGACTTTC.

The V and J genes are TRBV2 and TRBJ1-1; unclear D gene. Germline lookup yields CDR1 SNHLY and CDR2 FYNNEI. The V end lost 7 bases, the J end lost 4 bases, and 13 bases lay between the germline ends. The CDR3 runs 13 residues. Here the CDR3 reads CASNPGAGTEAFF. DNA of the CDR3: TGTGCCAGCAACCCAGGTGCGGGCACTGAAGCTTTCTTT.

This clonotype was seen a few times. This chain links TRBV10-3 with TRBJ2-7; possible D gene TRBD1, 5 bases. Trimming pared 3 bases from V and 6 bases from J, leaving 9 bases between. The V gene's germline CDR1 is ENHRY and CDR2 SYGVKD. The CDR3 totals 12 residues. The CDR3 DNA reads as TGTGCCATCAGTGACAGGGATGCCGAGCAGTACTTC. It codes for CAISDRDAEQYF.

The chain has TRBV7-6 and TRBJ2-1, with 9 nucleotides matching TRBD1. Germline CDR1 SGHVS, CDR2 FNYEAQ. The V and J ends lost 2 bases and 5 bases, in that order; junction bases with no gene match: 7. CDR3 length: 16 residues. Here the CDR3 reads CASSLLIWTGDNEQFF. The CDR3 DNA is TGTGCCAGCAGCTTATTAATATGGACAGGGGACAATGAGCAGTTCTTC.

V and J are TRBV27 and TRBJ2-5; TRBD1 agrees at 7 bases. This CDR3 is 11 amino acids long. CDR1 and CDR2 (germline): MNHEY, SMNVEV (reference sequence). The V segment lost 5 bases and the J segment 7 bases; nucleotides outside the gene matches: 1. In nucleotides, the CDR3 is TGTGCCAGCAGTACAGGGGTGACCCAGTACTTC. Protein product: CASSTGVTQYF.

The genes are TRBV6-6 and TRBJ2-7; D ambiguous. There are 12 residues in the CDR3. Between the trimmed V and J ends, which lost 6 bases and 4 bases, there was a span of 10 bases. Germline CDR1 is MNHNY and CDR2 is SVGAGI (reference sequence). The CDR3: CASSPHEYEQYV. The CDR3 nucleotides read TGTGCCAGCAGCCCACACGAGTACGAGCAGTACGTC.

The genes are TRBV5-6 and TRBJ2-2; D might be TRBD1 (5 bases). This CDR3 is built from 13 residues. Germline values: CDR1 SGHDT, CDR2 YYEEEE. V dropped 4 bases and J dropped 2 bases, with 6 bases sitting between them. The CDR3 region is CASSGANTGELFF. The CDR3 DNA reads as TGTGCCAGCAGCGGGGCCAACACCGGGGAGCTGTTTTTT.

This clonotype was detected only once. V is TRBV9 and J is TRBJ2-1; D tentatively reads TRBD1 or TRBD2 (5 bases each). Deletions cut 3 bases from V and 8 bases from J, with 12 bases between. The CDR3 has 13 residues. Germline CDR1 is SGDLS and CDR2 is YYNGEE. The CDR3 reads CASSAGAQDEQFF. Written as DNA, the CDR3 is TGTGCCAGCAGCGCCGGGGCCCAGGATGAGCAGTTCTTC.

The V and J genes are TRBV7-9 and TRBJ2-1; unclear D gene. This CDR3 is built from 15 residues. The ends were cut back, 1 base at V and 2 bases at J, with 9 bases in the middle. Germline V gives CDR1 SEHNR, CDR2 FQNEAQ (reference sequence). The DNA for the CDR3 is TGTGCCAGCAGCTTAGTCGGTGGGACCTACAATGAGCAGTTCTTC. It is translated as CASSLVGGTYNEQFF.

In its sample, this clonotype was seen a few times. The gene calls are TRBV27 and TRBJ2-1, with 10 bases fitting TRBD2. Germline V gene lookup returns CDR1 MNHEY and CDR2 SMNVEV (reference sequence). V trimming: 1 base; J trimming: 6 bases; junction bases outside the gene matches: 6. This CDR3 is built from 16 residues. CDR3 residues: CASSLFLAGVPNEQFF. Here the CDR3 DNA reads TGTGCCAGCAGTTTATTCCTAGCGGGGGTACCCAATGAGCAGTTCTTC.

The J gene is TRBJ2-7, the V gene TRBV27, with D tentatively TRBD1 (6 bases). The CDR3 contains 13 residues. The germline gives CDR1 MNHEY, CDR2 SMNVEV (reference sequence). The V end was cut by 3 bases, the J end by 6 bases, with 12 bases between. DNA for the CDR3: TGTGCCAGCAGTTTCACAGGGTCCCGCGAGCAGTACTTC. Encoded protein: CASSFTGSREQYF.

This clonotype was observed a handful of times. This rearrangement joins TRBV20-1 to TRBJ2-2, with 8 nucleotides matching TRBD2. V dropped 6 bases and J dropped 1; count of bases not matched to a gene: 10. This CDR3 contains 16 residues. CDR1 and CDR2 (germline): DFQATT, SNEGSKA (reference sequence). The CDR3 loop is CSAFSGDVGNTGELFF. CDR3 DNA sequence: TGCAGTGCCTTTAGCGGGGACGTGGGGAACACCGGGGAGCTGTTTTTT.

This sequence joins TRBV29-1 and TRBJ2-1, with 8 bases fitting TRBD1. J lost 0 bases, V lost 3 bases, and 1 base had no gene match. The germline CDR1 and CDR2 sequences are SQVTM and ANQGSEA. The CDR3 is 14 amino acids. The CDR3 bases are TGCAGCGTTGACGGACAGGGCTCCTACAATGAGCAGTTCTTC. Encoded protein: CSVDGQGSYNEQFF.